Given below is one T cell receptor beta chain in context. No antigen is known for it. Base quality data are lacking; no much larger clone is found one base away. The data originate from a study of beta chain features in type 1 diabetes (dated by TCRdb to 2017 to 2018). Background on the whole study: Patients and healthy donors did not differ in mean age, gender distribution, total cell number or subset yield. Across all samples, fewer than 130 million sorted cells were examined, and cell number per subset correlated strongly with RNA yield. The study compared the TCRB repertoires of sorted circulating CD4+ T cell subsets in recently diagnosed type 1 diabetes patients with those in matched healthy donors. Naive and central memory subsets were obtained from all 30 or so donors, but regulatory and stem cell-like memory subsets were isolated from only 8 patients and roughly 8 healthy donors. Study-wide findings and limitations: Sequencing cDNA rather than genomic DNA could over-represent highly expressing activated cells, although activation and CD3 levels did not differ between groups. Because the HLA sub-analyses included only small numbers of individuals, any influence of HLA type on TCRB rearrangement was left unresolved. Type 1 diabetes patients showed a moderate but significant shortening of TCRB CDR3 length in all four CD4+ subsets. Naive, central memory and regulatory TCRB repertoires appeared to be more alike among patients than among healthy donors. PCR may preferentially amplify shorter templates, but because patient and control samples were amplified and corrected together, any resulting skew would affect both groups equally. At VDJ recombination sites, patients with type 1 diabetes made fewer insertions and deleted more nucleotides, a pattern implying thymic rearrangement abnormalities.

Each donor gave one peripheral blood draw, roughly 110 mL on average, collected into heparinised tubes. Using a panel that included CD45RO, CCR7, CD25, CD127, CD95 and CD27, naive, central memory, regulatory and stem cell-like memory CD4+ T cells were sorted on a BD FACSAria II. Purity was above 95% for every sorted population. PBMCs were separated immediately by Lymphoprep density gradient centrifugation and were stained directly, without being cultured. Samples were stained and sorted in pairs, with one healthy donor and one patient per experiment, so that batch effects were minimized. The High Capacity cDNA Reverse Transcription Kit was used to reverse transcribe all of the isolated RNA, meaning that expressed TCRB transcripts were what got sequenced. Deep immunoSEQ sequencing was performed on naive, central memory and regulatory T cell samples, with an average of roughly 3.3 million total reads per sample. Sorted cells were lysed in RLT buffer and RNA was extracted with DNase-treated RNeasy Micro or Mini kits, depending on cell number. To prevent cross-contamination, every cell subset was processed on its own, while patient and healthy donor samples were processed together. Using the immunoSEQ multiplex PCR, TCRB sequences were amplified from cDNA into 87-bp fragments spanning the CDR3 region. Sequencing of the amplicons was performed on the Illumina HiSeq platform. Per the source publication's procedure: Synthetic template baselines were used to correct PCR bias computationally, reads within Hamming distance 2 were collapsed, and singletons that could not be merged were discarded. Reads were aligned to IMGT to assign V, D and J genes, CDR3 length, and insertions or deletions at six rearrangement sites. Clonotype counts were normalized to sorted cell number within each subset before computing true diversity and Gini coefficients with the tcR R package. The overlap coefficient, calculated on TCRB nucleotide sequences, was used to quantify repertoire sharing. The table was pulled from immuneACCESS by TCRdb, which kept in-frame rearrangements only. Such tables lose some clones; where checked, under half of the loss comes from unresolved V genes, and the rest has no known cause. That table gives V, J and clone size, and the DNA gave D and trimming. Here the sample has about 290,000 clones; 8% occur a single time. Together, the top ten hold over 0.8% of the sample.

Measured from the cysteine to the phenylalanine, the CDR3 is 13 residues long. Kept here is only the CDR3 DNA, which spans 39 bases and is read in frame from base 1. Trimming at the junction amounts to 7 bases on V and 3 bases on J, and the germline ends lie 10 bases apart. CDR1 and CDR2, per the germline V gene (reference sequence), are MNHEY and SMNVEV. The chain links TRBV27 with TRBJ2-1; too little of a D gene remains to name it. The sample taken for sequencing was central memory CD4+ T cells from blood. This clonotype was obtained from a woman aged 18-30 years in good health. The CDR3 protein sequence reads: CASTSSNYNEQFF. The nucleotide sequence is TGTGCCAGCACCAGTTCCAACTACAATGAGCAGTTCTTC.